This is a list of T cell receptor beta chains from one sample in a study of shared clonotypes between healthy human individuals. Clones were sequenced by immunoSEQ multiplex PCR, and TCRdb holds only the in-frame ones, with some missing. Of roughly 600,000 clones listed, 95% to 98% are singletons. Material: naive CD8+ T cells sorted from blood. The receptors shown here come from a man aged 25-45 years in good health. The CDR3 runs from the conserved cysteine through the conserved F or W. Each record gives: clone size, D gene, J gene, CDR3 length, V gene, CDR3 protein, CDR3 DNA. A D gene is named only where the DNA matches it firmly. For some rows the clone size is stated as once, few or many, or as a class when expanded; others skip it.

clone size: -
D gene: -
J gene: TRBJ1-2
CDR3 length: 13
V gene: TRBV6-5
CDR3 protein: CASSLKDTYGYTF
CDR3 DNA: TGTGCCAGCAGCTTAAAGGACACCTATGGCTACACCTTC

clone size: -
D gene: -
J gene: TRBJ2-6
CDR3 length: 16
V gene: TRBV4-1
CDR3 protein: CASSQPQEAGANVLTF
CDR3 DNA: TGCGCCAGCAGCCAACCCCAGGAAGCTGGGGCCAACGTCCTGACTTTC

clone size: -
D gene: TRBD1
J gene: TRBJ1-3
CDR3 length: 15
V gene: TRBV27
CDR3 protein: CASSGTGVSGNTIYF
CDR3 DNA: TGTGCCAGCAGTGGTACAGGGGTCTCTGGAAACACCATATATTTT

clone size: -
D gene: -
J gene: TRBJ2-7
CDR3 length: 17
V gene: TRBV27
CDR3 protein: CASQQVEPGPHSYEQYF
CDR3 DNA: TGTGCCTCTCAGCAGGTCGAGCCTGGCCCTCATTCCTACGAGCAGTACTTC

clone size: once
D gene: -
J gene: TRBJ1-5
CDR3 length: 16
V gene: TRBV27
CDR3 protein: CASSPRSGAYNQPQHF
CDR3 DNA: TGTGCCAGCAGCCCTAGGTCAGGGGCCTACAATCAGCCCCAGCATTTT

clone size: -
D gene: -
J gene: TRBJ2-1
CDR3 length: 11
V gene: TRBV27
CDR3 protein: CASMHSNEQFF
CDR3 DNA: TGTGCCAGCATGCATTCCAATGAGCAGTTCTTC

clone size: -
D gene: TRBD2
J gene: TRBJ2-1
CDR3 length: 17
V gene: TRBV5-5
CDR3 protein: CASSLGLAGVWDYEQFF
CDR3 DNA: TGTGCCAGCAGCTTAGGACTAGCGGGAGTCTGGGATTATGAGCAGTTCTTC

clone size: -
D gene: TRBD1
J gene: TRBJ2-7
CDR3 length: 13
V gene: TRBV27
CDR3 protein: CASSFAQGNEQYF
CDR3 DNA: TGTGCCAGCAGTTTTGCACAGGGGAACGAGCAGTACTTC

clone size: -
D gene: TRBD2
J gene: TRBJ2-1
CDR3 length: 15
V gene: TRBV2
CDR3 protein: CASTPETSGRNEQFF
CDR3 DNA: TGTGCCAGCACCCCGGAAACTAGCGGGAGGAATGAGCAGTTCTTC

clone size: -
D gene: TRBD2
J gene: TRBJ2-1
CDR3 length: 15
V gene: TRBV10-3
CDR3 protein: CAISEPPGGRVEQFF
CDR3 DNA: TGTGCCATCAGTGAGCCGCCGGGGGGTCGGGTCGAGCAGTTCTTC

clone size: -
D gene: -
J gene: TRBJ2-2
CDR3 length: 13
V gene: TRBV29-1
CDR3 protein: CSANRANTGELFF
CDR3 DNA: TGCAGCGCGAACAGGGCTAACACCGGGGAGCTGTTTTTT

clone size: -
D gene: TRBD1
J gene: TRBJ2-7
CDR3 length: 14
V gene: TRBV27
CDR3 protein: CASAGTGGTYEQYF
CDR3 DNA: TGTGCCAGCGCCGGGACAGGGGGTACCTACGAGCAGTACTTC

clone size: -
D gene: -
J gene: TRBJ2-1
CDR3 length: 15
V gene: TRBV18
CDR3 protein: CASSPRGPFYNEQFF
CDR3 DNA: TGTGCCAGCTCACCACGGGGACCTTTCTACAATGAGCAGTTCTTC

clone size: -
D gene: -
J gene: TRBJ1-3
CDR3 length: 15
V gene: TRBV28
CDR3 protein: CASNLAPFSGNTIYF
CDR3 DNA: TGTGCCAGCAACTTAGCCCCTTTCTCTGGAAACACCATATATTTT

clone size: -
D gene: TRBD1
J gene: TRBJ1-1
CDR3 length: 15
V gene: TRBV10-3
CDR3 protein: CAISESSTGWTEAFF
CDR3 DNA: TGTGCCATCAGTGAGTCGTCGACAGGGTGGACTGAAGCTTTCTTT

clone size: -
D gene: -
J gene: TRBJ2-7
CDR3 length: 13
V gene: TRBV6-5
CDR3 protein: CASSSGITYEQYF
CDR3 DNA: TGTGCCAGCAGTTCCGGGATCACCTACGAGCAGTACTTC

clone size: once
D gene: TRBD1
J gene: TRBJ1-2
CDR3 length: 15
V gene: TRBV7-9
CDR3 protein: CASSLTGQVRFGYTF
CDR3 DNA: TGTGCCAGCAGCTTAACCGGACAGGTCCGCTTTGGCTACACCTTC

clone size: -
D gene: -
J gene: TRBJ2-7
CDR3 length: 12
V gene: TRBV7-9
CDR3 protein: CASSPTSYEQYF
CDR3 DNA: TGTGCCAGCAGTCCTACTAGCTACGAGCAGTACTTC

clone size: -
D gene: -
J gene: TRBJ1-3
CDR3 length: 18
V gene: TRBV19
CDR3 protein: CASSIVFAAAGSGNTIYF
CDR3 DNA: TGTGCCAGTAGTATAGTTTTTGCGGCAGCAGGCTCTGGAAACACCATATATTTT

clone size: -
D gene: TRBD2
J gene: TRBJ2-3
CDR3 length: 19
V gene: TRBV5-6
CDR3 protein: CASSLVGTSGRALTDTQYF
CDR3 DNA: TGTGCCAGCAGCTTGGTGGGGACTAGCGGGAGGGCCCTCACAGATACGCAGTATTTT

clone size: -
D gene: TRBD2
J gene: TRBJ2-1
CDR3 length: 16
V gene: TRBV9
CDR3 protein: CASTRGGTSGYNEQFF
CDR3 DNA: TGTGCCAGCACGAGAGGGGGAACTAGCGGTTATAATGAGCAGTTCTTC

clone size: -
D gene: TRBD2
J gene: TRBJ2-7
CDR3 length: 15
V gene: TRBV2
CDR3 protein: CASSETSGESYEQYF
CDR3 DNA: TGTGCCAGCAGCGAGACTAGCGGAGAAAGCTACGAGCAGTACTTC

clone size: once
D gene: -
J gene: TRBJ1-3
CDR3 length: 16
V gene: TRBV9
CDR3 protein: CASSVGTGGSGNTIYF
CDR3 DNA: TGTGCCAGCAGCGTAGGAACGGGAGGCTCTGGAAACACCATATATTTT

clone size: once
D gene: TRBD1
J gene: TRBJ2-1
CDR3 length: 18
V gene: TRBV28
CDR3 protein: CASRTPLLRDRGYNEQFF
CDR3 DNA: TGTGCCAGCAGAACCCCTTTGCTCCGGGACAGGGGCTACAATGAGCAGTTCTTC

clone size: -
D gene: -
J gene: TRBJ1-1
CDR3 length: 14
V gene: TRBV6-1
CDR3 protein: CASSEFRWDTEAFF
CDR3 DNA: TGTGCCAGCAGTGAATTTCGGTGGGACACTGAAGCTTTCTTT

clone size: -
D gene: TRBD2
J gene: TRBJ2-1
CDR3 length: 17
V gene: TRBV28
CDR3 protein: CASSLSSWREGDNEQFF
CDR3 DNA: TGTGCCAGCAGTTTAAGTAGTTGGCGGGAGGGAGACAATGAGCAGTTCTTC

clone size: once
D gene: -
J gene: TRBJ1-5
CDR3 length: 15
V gene: TRBV11-2
CDR3 protein: CASSLVSGVNQPQHF
CDR3 DNA: TGTGCCAGCAGCTTAGTATCTGGGGTCAATCAGCCCCAGCATTTT

clone size: -
D gene: -
J gene: TRBJ1-1
CDR3 length: 13
V gene: TRBV5-6
CDR3 protein: CASSKTLNTEAFF
CDR3 DNA: TGTGCCAGCAGCAAGACACTGAACACTGAAGCTTTCTTT

clone size: -
D gene: -
J gene: TRBJ2-1
CDR3 length: 16
V gene: TRBV7-9
CDR3 protein: CASSLPLQRMNNEQFF
CDR3 DNA: TGTGCCAGCAGCTTACCCCTGCAGCGTATGAACAATGAGCAGTTCTTC

clone size: -
D gene: TRBD2
J gene: TRBJ2-1
CDR3 length: 15
V gene: TRBV7-9
CDR3 protein: CASILGASGSDEQFF
CDR3 DNA: TGTGCCAGCATCCTAGGGGCTAGCGGGAGCGATGAGCAGTTCTTC

clone size: -
D gene: -
J gene: TRBJ2-1
CDR3 length: 16
V gene: TRBV4-1
CDR3 protein: CASSQEKMSSYNEQFF
CDR3 DNA: TGCGCCAGCAGCCAAGAAAAGATGAGCTCCTACAATGAGCAGTTCTTC

clone size: -
D gene: TRBD2
J gene: TRBJ2-2
CDR3 length: 19
V gene: TRBV29-1
CDR3 protein: CSVASTKLAGGVNTGELFF
CDR3 DNA: TGCAGCGTTGCTTCGACTAAACTAGCGGGAGGGGTGAACACCGGGGAGCTGTTTTTT

clone size: -
D gene: -
J gene: TRBJ2-1
CDR3 length: 16
V gene: TRBV9
CDR3 protein: CASSESPGPEMGEQFF
CDR3 DNA: TGTGCCAGCAGCGAATCACCGGGCCCGGAAATGGGTGAGCAGTTCTTC

clone size: -
D gene: -
J gene: TRBJ1-2
CDR3 length: 17
V gene: TRBV27
CDR3 protein: CASRARGSNFLRDGYTF
CDR3 DNA: TGTGCCAGCAGAGCCCGGGGTTCTAACTTCCTACGGGATGGCTACACCTTC

clone size: -
D gene: -
J gene: TRBJ2-1
CDR3 length: 13
V gene: TRBV7-2
CDR3 protein: CASSLVPKNEQFF
CDR3 DNA: TGTGCCAGCAGCTTAGTCCCAAAGAATGAGCAGTTCTTC

clone size: -
D gene: -
J gene: TRBJ2-7
CDR3 length: 14
V gene: TRBV5-6
CDR3 protein: CASSGQGVTYEQYF
CDR3 DNA: TGTGCCAGCAGCGGGCAAGGAGTAACCTACGAGCAGTACTTC

clone size: -
D gene: TRBD1
J gene: TRBJ1-1
CDR3 length: 15
V gene: TRBV27
CDR3 protein: CASSVDRGTDTEAFF
CDR3 DNA: TGTGCCAGCAGTGTAGACAGGGGGACGGACACTGAAGCTTTCTTT

clone size: -
D gene: TRBD1
J gene: TRBJ2-7
CDR3 length: 14
V gene: TRBV5-1
CDR3 protein: CASSFSGGSYEQYF
CDR3 DNA: TGCGCCAGCAGCTTTTCAGGGGGCTCCTACGAGCAGTACTTC

clone size: few
D gene: -
J gene: TRBJ2-1
CDR3 length: 14
V gene: TRBV19
CDR3 protein: CASSIGNLVNEQFF
CDR3 DNA: TGTGCCAGTAGTATCGGTAATCTAGTTAATGAGCAGTTCTTC

clone size: -
D gene: TRBD1
J gene: TRBJ2-2
CDR3 length: 17
V gene: TRBV9
CDR3 protein: CASSDLTGTGGSGELFF
CDR3 DNA: TGTGCCAGCAGCGACTTAACCGGGACAGGAGGATCCGGGGAGCTGTTTTTT

clone size: -
D gene: TRBD2
J gene: TRBJ2-7
CDR3 length: 17
V gene: TRBV11-2
CDR3 protein: CASSLGPGLAGSYEQYF
CDR3 DNA: TGTGCCAGCAGCCTGGGCCCCGGACTAGCGGGGAGCTACGAGCAGTACTTC

clone size: -
D gene: -
J gene: TRBJ1-1
CDR3 length: 13
V gene: TRBV9
CDR3 protein: CASSVGGGSEAFF
CDR3 DNA: TGTGCCAGCAGCGTAGGAGGAGGTTCTGAAGCTTTCTTT

clone size: -
D gene: TRBD2
J gene: TRBJ2-7
CDR3 length: 15
V gene: TRBV18
CDR3 protein: CASSHPASGGYEQYF
CDR3 DNA: TGTGCCAGCTCACATCCCGCTAGCGGTGGCTACGAGCAGTACTTC

clone size: -
D gene: TRBD1
J gene: TRBJ2-7
CDR3 length: 14
V gene: TRBV9
CDR3 protein: CASSVEGTAYEQYF
CDR3 DNA: TGTGCCAGCAGCGTAGAAGGGACAGCCTACGAGCAGTACTTC

clone size: -
D gene: TRBD1
J gene: TRBJ2-7
CDR3 length: 15
V gene: TRBV10-2
CDR3 protein: CASSESGAGGYEQYF
CDR3 DNA: TGCGCCAGCAGTGAGTCCGGGGCAGGGGGATACGAGCAGTACTTC

clone size: -
D gene: TRBD1
J gene: TRBJ2-7
CDR3 length: 14
V gene: TRBV11-2
CDR3 protein: CASSLFSGGYEQYF
CDR3 DNA: TGTGCCAGCAGCTTATTCTCAGGGGGCTACGAGCAGTACTTC